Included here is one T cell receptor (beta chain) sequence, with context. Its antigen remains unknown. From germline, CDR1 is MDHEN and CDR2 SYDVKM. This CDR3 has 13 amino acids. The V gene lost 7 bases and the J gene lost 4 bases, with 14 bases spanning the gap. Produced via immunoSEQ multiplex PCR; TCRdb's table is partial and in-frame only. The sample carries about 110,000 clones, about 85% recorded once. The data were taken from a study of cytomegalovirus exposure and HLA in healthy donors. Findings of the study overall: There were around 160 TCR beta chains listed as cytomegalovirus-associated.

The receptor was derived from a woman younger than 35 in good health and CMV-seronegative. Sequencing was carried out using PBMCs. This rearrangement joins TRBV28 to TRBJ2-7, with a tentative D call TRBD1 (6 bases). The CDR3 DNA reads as TGTGCCAGCAAAGCCCGGACAGTTTACGAGCAGTACTTC. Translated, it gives CASKARTVYEQYF. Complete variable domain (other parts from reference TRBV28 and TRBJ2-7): DVKVTQSSRYLVKRTGEKVFLECVQDMDHENMFWYRQDPGLGLRLIYFSYDVKMKEKGDIPEGYSVSREKKERFSLILESASTNQTSMYLCASKARTVYEQYFGPGTRLTVT.